These 6 T cell receptor beta chains were all obtained from the same sample, sequenced in a study of graft-versus-host responses after intestinal transplantation. These receptors' targets are unknown. The table came from immunoSEQ multiplex PCR; TCRdb's copy has only in-frame clones and leaves some out. Altogether more than 65,000 clones are present, 75% to 95% being singletons, with the ten largest covering 7.6%. Here the sequenced sample was unstimulated CD8+ T cells sorted from spleen or lymph node cells, taken before transplant. The receptor source for this set is a human donor who was the organ donor for an intestinal transplant.

The genes are TRBV5-6 and TRBJ2-3; D perhaps matches TRBD2 (6 bases). Germline-derived CDR1 and CDR2 are SGHDT and YYEEEE. CDR3 length: 15 amino acids. Trimming shortened V by 4 bases and J by 6 bases, and 18 bases separated the two germline ends. Here the CDR3 DNA reads TGTGCCAGCAGCCTCTCCGGGACTCCCGCGGATACGCAGTATTTT. Amino acid sequence: CASSLSGTPADTQYF.

The V and J genes are TRBV19 and TRBJ1-1; D unclear. The CDR3 sequence is 11 residues long. The V gene's germline CDR1 is LNHDA and CDR2 SQIVND (reference sequence). Trimming took off 8 bases at V and 6 bases at J, with 10 bases between the two ends. The DNA for the CDR3 is TGTGCCAGTGGATGGGGTGCTGAAGCTTTCTTT. It translates to CASGWGAEAFF.

The rearrangement joins TRBV13 to TRBJ2-2, with D possibly being TRBD1 (6 bases). Germline V lookup: CDR1 PRHDT, CDR2 FYEKMQ (reference sequence). Trimming removed 1 base at V and 6 bases at J, with 9 bases between. CDR3 length equals 14 residues. CDR3 DNA: TGTGCCAGCAGCTTAGAAGGGGGAGCCGGGGAGCTGTTTTTT. It specifies CASSLEGGAGELFF.

The CDR3 spells CSVEVPAGLAGTVGEQYF. The CDR3 region has the DNA TGCAGCGTTGAAGTCCCAGCCGGACTAGCGGGAACCGTCGGCGAGCAGTACTTC. The rearrangement joins TRBV29-1 to TRBJ2-7, with 12 bases identical to TRBD2. The CDR3 is 18 residues long. Germline V CDR1 and CDR2: SQVTM, ANQGSEA. V lost 1 base to trimming and J lost 6 bases; unmatched junction nucleotides: 16.

This chain joins TRBV19 and TRBJ1-1, with TRBD1 as a possible D gene (5 bases). The CDR3 is 14 residues long. Looked up from germline, CDR1 is LNHDA and CDR2 is SQIVND (reference sequence). Trimming removed 8 bases at V and 3 bases at J, with 16 bases between. The CDR3 DNA is TGTGCCAGTTGGGCCCGGGGGGAGCACACTGAAGCTTTCTTT. Amino acid sequence: CASWARGEHTEAFF.

Note on this clone: An end of the junction differs from the germline gene, which may be a read error. The V and J genes are TRBV6-5 and TRBJ2-5; 11 bases are shared with TRBD2. CDR3 size: 15 residues. CDR1 MNHEY and CDR2 SVGAGI come from the germline V gene. CDR3 DNA: TGCGCCAGCAAGGAGGCTAGCGGGGGGCAAGAGACCCAGTACTTC. As protein: CASKEASGGQETQYF.